This entry describes one T cell receptor (beta chain). This clone appeared a few times. This clone's antigen is unknown. The input lacks base qualities; no much larger clone sits a single base away. The library was generated by the immunoSEQ multiplex PCR assay. The deep sequencing platform assayed 80,000 to 100,000 TCR templates per sample. Genomic DNA extracted from sorted T cells was used for TCRbeta CDR3 sequencing. In the paper's pipeline: The R programming language was used for the clonal analysis of the TCRbeta CDR3 data. Alloreactive CD4+ and CD8+ clones were identified by comparing unstimulated samples to CFSE-low samples taken after the reaction. Regulatory or non-regulatory origin was assigned to alloreactive CD4+ clones by matching of sequences to sorted unstimulated Treg and non-Treg repertoires. Sourced from immuneACCESS, this table was stored by TCRdb with only in-frame sequences that have V and J called. A share of the clones is absent; for the studies checked, an unresolved V gene accounts for under half, and the remainder has no known explanation. The V and J calls and clone size are taken from that table; D and trimming were inferred from the DNA. The sample records approximately 100,000 clones, around 93% of which are singletons. The ten largest make up over 0.15% of the sample.

Sorted unstimulated T cells and proliferating T cells recovered from mixed lymphocyte reactions were subjected to TCRbeta CDR3 sequencing. Fresh whole blood from around 11 HLA-typed healthy donors was used to isolate PBMCs. Unstimulated CD4+ non-regulatory T cells were FACS-sorted to map the origin of alloreactive clones. This record belongs to a study of siplizumab effects on memory and regulatory T cells (dated by TCRdb to between 2019 and 2020). About the study as a whole: The study looked at the effect of siplizumab, an anti-CD2 antibody, on alloreactive T-cell subsets in allogeneic mixed lymphocyte reactions made from human PBMCs.

General findings and caveats noted by the study authors: For roughly 75-97% of proliferating CD4+ or CD8+ clones, no naive or memory phenotype could be assigned. Of the alloreactive CD4+ clones that could be mapped, the Treg-derived share averaged about 67% with siplizumab compared with around 25% in control reactions. Unstimulated naive T cells appeared to be more diverse than memory T cells, and naive cells seemed to make a substantial contribution to the alloresponse. The cumulative frequency of alloreactive sequences traceable to unstimulated CD4+ memory T cells was significantly reduced by siplizumab. Because sequences below about 10^-5 frequency were poorly captured, only a minor fraction of alloreactive clones could be mapped to unstimulated subsets. Whether proliferating Tregs from siplizumab cultures actually had suppressive function was not functionally confirmed.

Sequenced input: non-Treg CD4+ T cells sorted from blood. Per the publication, the cell subset or site label means: FACS-sorted unstimulated CD4+ non-regulatory T cells. This receptor was taken from a human donor in good health.

The CDR3 corresponds to CAISERGGEQYF. The sequence in DNA is TGTGCCATCAGTGAACGAGGGGGGGAGCAGTACTTC. Here the chain combines TRBV10-3 and TRBJ2-7; the D assignment is uncertain and may be TRBD1 or TRBD2, with 6 bases supporting each. Deletion took 3 bases off V and 7 bases off J, with a span of 10 bases between the germline ends. The CDR3 numbers 12 residues from cysteine through phenylalanine. Left in the record is the CDR3 DNA by itself, 36 bases read in frame from the first base. Sequences ENHRY (CDR1) and SYGVKD (CDR2) are obtained from the germline V gene.